These 3 T cell receptor beta chains came from one sample sequenced in a study of identical twins. Each CDR3 protein is one row after TCRdb ran MiXCR on the 5' RACE reads. The repertoire has roughly 630,000 distinct CDR3 sequences, under 8.5% of them found once; the top ten carry 1.5% to 2%. This sample was also put to use in a study of yellow fever vaccine responses in identical twins.

Specimen: PBMCs. The receptors stem from a woman between 18 and 29 years old in good health.

This clonotype was seen many times. The chain uses TRBV6-1 and TRBJ2-2; the D gene is possibly TRBD1 (6 bases). The CDR3 length is 15 residues. The V end lost 5 bases, the J end lost 1 base, and 11 bases lay between the germline ends. Per the germline V gene, CDR1 is MNHNS and CDR2 is SASEGT. DNA of the CDR3: TGTGCCAGCAGTCGGACGGGACAGAACACCGGGGAGCTGTTTTTT. Protein product: CASSRTGQNTGELFF.

This clonotype was seen ten or more times. The chain combines TRBV5-1 with TRBJ2-2; D perhaps matches TRBD2 (6 bases). The ends were cut back, 0 bases at V and 3 bases at J, with 9 bases in the middle. Germline V gene lookup returns CDR1 SGHRS and CDR2 YFSETQ. CDR3 length: 15 amino acids. The CDR3 DNA sequence: TGCGCCAGCAGCTTGGAACTAGCTGACACCGGGGAGCTGTTTTTT. Its translation: CASSLELADTGELFF.

The chain has TRBV7-6 and TRBJ2-7; 9 nucleotides align to TRBD1. Germline CDR1 reads SGHVS; CDR2 reads FNYEAQ. CDR3 length: 15 residues. Losses at the gene ends were 5 bases for V and 3 bases for J; bases not matched to a gene: 8. The CDR3 here is CASSKGQGMIYEQYF. CDR3 nucleotides: TGTGCCAGCAGCAAGGGACAGGGTATGATCTACGAGCAGTACTTC.